This entry is about one T cell receptor (beta chain). The CDR3 has 15 amino acids. The germline V gene has CDR1 SGHNT and CDR2 YYREEE (reference sequence). Germline trimming cut 3 bases from V and 7 bases from J; bases unmatched to any gene: 7. This sample is drawn from a study of blood T cell repertoires in COVID-19. Study in general: T cells, B-cell-depleted T cells, or PBMCs provided the cDNA or gDNA that served as material.

Enrolled during active infection, Seattle patients were then followed longitudinally. The data were produced by immunoSEQ multiplex PCR, yet TCRdb's version contains in-frame clones alone and is incomplete. The sample lists some 220,000 clones, 75% to 90% seen once, with approximately 5% in the top ten. The sequence was obtained from a woman in her seventies with COVID-19, enrolled during active disease. The material sequenced was peripheral blood. V is TRBV5-4 and J is TRBJ2-1; 10 positions match TRBD2. CDR3: CASSSQREGKNEQFF. CDR3 nucleotides: TGTGCCAGCAGCTCTCAGCGGGAGGGGAAAAATGAGCAGTTCTTC.